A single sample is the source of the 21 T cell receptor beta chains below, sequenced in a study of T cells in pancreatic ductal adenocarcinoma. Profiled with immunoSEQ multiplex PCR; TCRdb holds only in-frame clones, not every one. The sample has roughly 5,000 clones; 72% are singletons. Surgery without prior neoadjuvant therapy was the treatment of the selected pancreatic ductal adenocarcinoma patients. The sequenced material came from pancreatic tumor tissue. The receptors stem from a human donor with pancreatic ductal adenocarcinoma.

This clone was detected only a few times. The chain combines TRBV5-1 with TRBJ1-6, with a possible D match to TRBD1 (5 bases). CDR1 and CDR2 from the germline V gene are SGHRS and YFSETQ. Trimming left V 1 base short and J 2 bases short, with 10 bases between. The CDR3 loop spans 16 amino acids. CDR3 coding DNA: TGCGCCAGCAGCTTGCAGGGTAGCACCTATAATTCACCCCTCCACTTT. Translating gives CASSLQGSTYNSPLHF.

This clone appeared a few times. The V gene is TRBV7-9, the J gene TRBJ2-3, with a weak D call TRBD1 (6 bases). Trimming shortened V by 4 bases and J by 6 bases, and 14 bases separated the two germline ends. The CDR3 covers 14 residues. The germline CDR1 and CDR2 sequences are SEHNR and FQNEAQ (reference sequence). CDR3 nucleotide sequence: TGTGCCAGCAGCTCCGACAGGTTCAAGGATACGCAGTATTTT. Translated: CASSSDRFKDTQYF.

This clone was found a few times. In DNA form, the CDR3 reads TGTGCCACCCAAACCGGTCCAGGGGGGGATACGCAGTATTTT. Amino acids: CATQTGPGGDTQYF. The rearrangement links TRBV19 to TRBJ2-3; maybe TRBD1 (7 bases). Trimming shortened V by 10 bases and J by 6 bases, and 20 bases separated the two germline ends. The CDR3 length is 14 residues. Per germline, CDR1 LNHDA and CDR2 SQIVND (reference sequence).

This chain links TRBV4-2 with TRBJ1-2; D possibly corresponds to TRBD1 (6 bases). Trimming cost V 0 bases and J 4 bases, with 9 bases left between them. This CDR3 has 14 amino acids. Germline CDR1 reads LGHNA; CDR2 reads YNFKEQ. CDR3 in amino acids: CASSQEGGSYGYTF. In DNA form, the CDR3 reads TGTGCCAGCAGCCAAGAAGGGGGTTCCTATGGCTACACCTTC.

The CDR3 region is CASKVETGRGGELFF. The CDR3 DNA reads as TGTGCCAGCAAAGTCGAGACCGGGAGGGGCGGGGAGCTGTTTTTT. J is TRBJ2-2 and V is TRBV6-1, with 8 bases lining up with TRBD2. The CDR3 has 15 residues. Trimming cost V 7 bases and J 7 bases; bases outside gene matches: 11. In germline, CDR1 is MNHNS, CDR2 SASEGT.

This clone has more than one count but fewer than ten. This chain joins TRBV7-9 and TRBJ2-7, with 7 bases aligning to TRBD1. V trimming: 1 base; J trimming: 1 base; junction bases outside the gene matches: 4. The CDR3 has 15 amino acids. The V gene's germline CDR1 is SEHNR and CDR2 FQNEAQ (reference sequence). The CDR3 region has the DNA TGTGCCAGCAGCTTAGAGTGGACAGGATCCTACGAGCAGTACTTC. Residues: CASSLEWTGSYEQYF.

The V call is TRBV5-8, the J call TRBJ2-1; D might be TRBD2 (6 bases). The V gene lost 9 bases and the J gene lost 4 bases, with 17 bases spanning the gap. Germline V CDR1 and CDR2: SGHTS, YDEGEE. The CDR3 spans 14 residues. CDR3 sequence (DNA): TGTGCCACAAGGCCGGGGGTGGCTTACAATGAGCAGTTCTTC. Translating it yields CATRPGVAYNEQFF.

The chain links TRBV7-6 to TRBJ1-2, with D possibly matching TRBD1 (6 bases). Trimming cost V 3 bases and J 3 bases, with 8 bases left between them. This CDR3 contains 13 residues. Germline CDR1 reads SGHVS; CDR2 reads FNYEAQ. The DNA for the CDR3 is TGTGCCAGCAGCTTCAAGGGGGACTATGGCTACACCTTC. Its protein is CASSFKGDYGYTF.

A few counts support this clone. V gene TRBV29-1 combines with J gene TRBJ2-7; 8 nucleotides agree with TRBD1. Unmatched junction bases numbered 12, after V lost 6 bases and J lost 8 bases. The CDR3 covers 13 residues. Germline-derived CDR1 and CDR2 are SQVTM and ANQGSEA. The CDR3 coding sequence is TGCAGCGTGACCGGGACAGGCAATTTCCAGCAGTACTTC. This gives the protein CSVTGTGNFQQYF.

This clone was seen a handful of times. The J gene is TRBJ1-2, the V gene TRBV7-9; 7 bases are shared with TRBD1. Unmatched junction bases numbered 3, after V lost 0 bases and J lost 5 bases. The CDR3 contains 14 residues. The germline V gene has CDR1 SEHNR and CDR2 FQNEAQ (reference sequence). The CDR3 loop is CASSLALQGYGYTF. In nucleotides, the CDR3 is TGTGCCAGCAGCTTAGCCTTACAGGGGTATGGCTACACCTTC.

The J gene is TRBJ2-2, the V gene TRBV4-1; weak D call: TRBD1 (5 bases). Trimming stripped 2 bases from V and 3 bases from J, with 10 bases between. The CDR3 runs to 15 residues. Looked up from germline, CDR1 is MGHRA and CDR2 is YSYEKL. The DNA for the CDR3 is TGCGCCAGCAGCCAATCCGCAGGGCACACCGGGGAGCTGTTTTTT. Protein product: CASSQSAGHTGELFF.

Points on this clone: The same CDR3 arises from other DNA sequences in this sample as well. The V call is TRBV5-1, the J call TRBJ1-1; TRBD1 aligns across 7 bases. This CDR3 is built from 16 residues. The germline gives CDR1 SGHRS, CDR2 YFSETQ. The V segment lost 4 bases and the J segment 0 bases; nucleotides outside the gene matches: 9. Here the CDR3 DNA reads TGCGCCAGCAGCCCGTCGACGACAGGGTTGAACACTGAAGCTTTCTTT. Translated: CASSPSTTGLNTEAFF.

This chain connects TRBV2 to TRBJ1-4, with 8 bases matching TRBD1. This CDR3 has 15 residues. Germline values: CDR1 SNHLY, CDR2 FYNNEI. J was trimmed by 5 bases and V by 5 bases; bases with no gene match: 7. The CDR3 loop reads CASSQQGAANEKLFF. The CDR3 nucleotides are TGTGCCAGCAGTCAGCAGGGGGCGGCAAATGAAAAACTGTTTTTT.

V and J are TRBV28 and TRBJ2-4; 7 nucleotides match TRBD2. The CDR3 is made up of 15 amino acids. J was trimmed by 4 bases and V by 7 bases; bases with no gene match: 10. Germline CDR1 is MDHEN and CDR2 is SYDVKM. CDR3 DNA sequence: TGTGCCAGCACTTTTGTCTCAGCGGGAAAAAACATTCAGTACTTC. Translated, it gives CASTFVSAGKNIQYF. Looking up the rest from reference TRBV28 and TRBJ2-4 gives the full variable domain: DVKVTQSSRYLVKRTGEKVFLECVQDMDHENMFWYRQDPGLGLRLIYFSYDVKMKEKGDIPEGYSVSREKKERFSLILESASTNQTSMYLCASTFVSAGKNIQYFGAGTRLSVL.

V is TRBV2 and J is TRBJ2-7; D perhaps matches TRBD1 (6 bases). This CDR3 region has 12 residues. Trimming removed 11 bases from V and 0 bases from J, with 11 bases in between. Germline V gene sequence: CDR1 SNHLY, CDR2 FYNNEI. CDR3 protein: CASKGVSYEQYF. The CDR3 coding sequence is TGTGCCTCAAAGGGGGTCTCCTACGAGCAGTACTTC.

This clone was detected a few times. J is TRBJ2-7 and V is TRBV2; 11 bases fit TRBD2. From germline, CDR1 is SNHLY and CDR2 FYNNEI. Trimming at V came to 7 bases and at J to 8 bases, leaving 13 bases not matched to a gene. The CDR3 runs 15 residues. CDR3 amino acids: CASKPRASGGPKQYF. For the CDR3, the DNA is TGTGCCAGCAAACCCCGGGCTAGCGGGGGGCCTAAGCAGTACTTC.

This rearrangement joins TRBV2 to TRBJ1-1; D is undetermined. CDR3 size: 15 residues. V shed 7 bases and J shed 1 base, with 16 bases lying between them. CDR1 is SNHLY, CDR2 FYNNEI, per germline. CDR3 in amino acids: CASTPPWQKNTEAFF. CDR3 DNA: TGTGCCAGCACTCCCCCATGGCAGAAGAACACTGAAGCTTTCTTT.

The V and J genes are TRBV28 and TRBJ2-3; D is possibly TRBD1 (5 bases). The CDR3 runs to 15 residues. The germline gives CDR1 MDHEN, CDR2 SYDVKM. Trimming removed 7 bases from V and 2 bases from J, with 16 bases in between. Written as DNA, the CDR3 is TGTGCCAGCAACCGGCTTACAGGAGTCACAGATACGCAGTATTTT. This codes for CASNRLTGVTDTQYF.

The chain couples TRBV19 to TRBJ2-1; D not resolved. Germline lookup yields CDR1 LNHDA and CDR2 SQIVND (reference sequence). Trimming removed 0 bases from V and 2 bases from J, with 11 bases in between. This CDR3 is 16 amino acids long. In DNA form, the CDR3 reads TGTGCCAGTAGTATAGATTGGGCAGGCCCCTACAATGAGCAGTTCTTC. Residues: CASSIDWAGPYNEQFF. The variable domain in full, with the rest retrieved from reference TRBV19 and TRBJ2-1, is DGGITQSPKYLFRKEGQNVTLSCEQNLNHDAMYWYRQDPGQGLRLIYYSQIVNDFQKGDIAEGYSVSREKKESFPLTVTSAQKNPTAFYLCASSIDWAGPYNEQFFGPGTRLTVL.

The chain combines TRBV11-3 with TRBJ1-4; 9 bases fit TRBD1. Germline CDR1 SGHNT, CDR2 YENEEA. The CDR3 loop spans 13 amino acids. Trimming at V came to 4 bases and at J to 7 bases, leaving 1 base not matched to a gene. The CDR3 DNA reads TGTGCCAGCAGCTGGGGACAGGGTGAAAAACTGTTTTTT. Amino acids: CASSWGQGEKLFF. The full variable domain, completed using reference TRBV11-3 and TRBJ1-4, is EAGVVQSPRYKIIEKKQPVAFWCNPISGHNTLYWYLQNLGQGPELLIRYENEEAVDDSQLPKDRFSAERLKGVDSTLKIQPAELGDSAVYLCASSWGQGEKLFFGSGTQLSVL.

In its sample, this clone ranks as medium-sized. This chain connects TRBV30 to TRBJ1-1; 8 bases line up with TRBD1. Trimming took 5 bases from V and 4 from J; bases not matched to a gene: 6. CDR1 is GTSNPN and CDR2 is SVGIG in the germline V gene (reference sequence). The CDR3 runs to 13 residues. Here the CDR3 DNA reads TGTGCCTGGGAGGGACAGGATGGCACTGAAGCTTTCTTT. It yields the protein CAWEGQDGTEAFF.